The present T cell receptor (beta chain) was sequenced within a study of shared clonotypes between healthy human individuals. Trimming took 2 bases from V and 3 from J, leaving 14 bases between them. Germline V lookup: CDR1 SNHLY, CDR2 FYNNEI. The CDR3 runs to 15 residues. Clones were read by immunoSEQ multiplex PCR, and TCRdb kept only the in-frame ones, dropping some. This sample has approximately 1.5 million clones, with 98% found just once. This chain uses TRBV2 with TRBJ2-7; D might be TRBD1 (6 bases). The receptor comes from a man in his thirties or forties in good health. Sequenced input: naive CD4+ T cells sorted from blood. Subset described: CD45RA+ positively selected. CDR3 bases: TGTGCCAGCAGTGAAAGATGGACAGCGTACTACGAGCAGTACTTC. Translating gives CASSERWTAYYEQYF.